One sample yielded the 17 T cell receptor beta chains listed below, sequenced in a study of CD8+CD57+ T cells in acquired aplastic anemia. Flow cytometry had shown expanded CD8+CD57+ cells in the patients chosen for sequencing. The template used for profiling TCR beta VDJ and CDR3 was genomic DNA. TCRdb processed the reads anew with MiXCR; each CDR3 protein has one entry. The sample includes around 180,000 distinct CDR3 sequences, approximately 48% seen only once; the top ten take 1.8%. The sequenced material came from sorted CD4+, CD8+, or CD8+CD57+ T cells (not recorded which) from PBMCs. The source of these receptors is a human donor with aplastic anemia.

The V and J genes are TRBV10-3 and TRBJ1-6; TRBD1 is a possible D gene (6 bases). V was trimmed by 0 bases and J by 13 bases, leaving 16 bases between them. The CDR3 is made up of 15 amino acids. Germline V gene sequence: CDR1 ENHRY, CDR2 SYGVKD. The CDR3 protein is CAISESVRGFLPLHF. CDR3 coding DNA: TGTGCCATCAGTGAGTCAGTCAGGGGTTTCCTCCCCCTCCACTTT.

The chain is built from TRBV19 and TRBJ1-1; D is perhaps TRBD1 (5 bases). There are 14 residues in the CDR3. The V end was cut by 5 bases, the J end by 6 bases, with 16 bases between. CDR1 and CDR2 from the germline V gene are LNHDA and SQIVND (reference sequence). CDR3 amino acids: CASSFIQGFAEAFF. The CDR3 DNA follows: TGTGCCAGTAGTTTCATTCAGGGATTTGCTGAAGCTTTCTTT.

This clonotype has at least ten counts. The V gene is TRBV5-1, the J gene TRBJ1-6; TRBD1 matches 8 bases. This CDR3 region has 16 residues. The V gene end was trimmed by 2 bases and the J gene end by 7 bases; junction bases not matched to a gene: 8. Per germline, CDR1 SGHRS and CDR2 YFSETQ. DNA for the CDR3: TGCGCCAGCAGCTTTGGAGGACAGGGTGACAATTCACCCCTCCACTTT. This encodes CASSFGGQGDNSPLHF.

This clonotype was seen repeatedly, ten times or more. A junction end diverges from the germline sequence, so it may reflect a read error. The V and J genes are TRBV6-5 and TRBJ2-7; D is ambiguous. CDR1 is MNHEY and CDR2 is SVGAGI in the germline V gene. The CDR3 loop spans 11 amino acids. The CDR3 sequence: CASSYSHEQYF. DNA of the CDR3: TGTGCCAGCAGTTACTCCCACGAGCAGTACTTC.

There are many counts of this clonotype. The chain combines TRBV9 with TRBJ2-3, with 10 bases matching TRBD2. The germline CDR1 and CDR2 sequences are SGDLS and YYNGEE. Trimming removed 4 bases from V and 6 bases from J; junction bases left unmatched: 5. The CDR3 covers 14 residues. The CDR3 sequence: CASSPSGRLDTQYF. Written as DNA, the CDR3 is TGTGCCAGCAGCCCTAGCGGGAGACTGGATACGCAGTATTTT. Looking up the rest from reference TRBV9 and TRBJ2-3 gives the full variable domain: DSGVTQTPKHLITATGQRVTLRCSPRSGDLSVYWYQQSLDQGLQFLIQYYNGEERAKGNILERFSAQQFPDLHSELNLSSLELGDSALYFCASSPSGRLDTQYFGPGTRLTVL.

J is TRBJ2-1 and V is TRBV10-3; 8 nucleotides align to TRBD1. Germline CDR1 is ENHRY and CDR2 is SYGVKD. V dropped 10 bases and J dropped 12; count of bases not matched to a gene: 8. CDR3 length: 11 residues. The CDR3 DNA reads TGTGCCACCGGACAGGGAAAGAGGCAGTTCTTC. As protein: CATGQGKRQFF.

In this sample, this clonotype turned up many times. A junction boundary mismatches the germline segment, possibly from a read error. The chain recombines TRBV20-1 with TRBJ2-7, with TRBD1 as a possible D gene (6 bases). Germline loops: CDR1 DFQATT, CDR2 SNEGSKA (reference sequence). This CDR3 has 14 residues. This CDR3 reads CSASNWQGRYGQYF. In DNA form, the CDR3 reads TGCAGTGCTAGTAATTGGCAGGGGAGATACGGGCAGTACTTC.

This clonotype was counted a few times. The chain uses TRBV28 and TRBJ1-1; D is unclear. With 2 bases removed from V and 1 base from J, the gap between germline ends came to 8 bases. Germline-derived CDR1 and CDR2 are MDHEN and SYDVKM. This CDR3 is 14 amino acids long. Here the CDR3 DNA reads TGTGCCAGCAGTTTAATAACAAAGAACACTGAAGCTTTCTTT. Its translation is CASSLITKNTEAFF.

The V call is TRBV15, the J call TRBJ1-1, with D unresolved. The CDR3 sequence is 13 residues long. Germline V lookup: CDR1 LNHNV, CDR2 YYDKDF (reference sequence). Trimming removed 1 base from V and 2 bases from J, with 5 bases in between. This CDR3 is CATSRGYNTEAFF. CDR3 nucleotide sequence: TGTGCCACCAGCAGAGGCTACAACACTGAAGCTTTCTTT.

This clonotype occurred many times. V usage is TRBV19 and J usage is TRBJ1-4; 7 positions agree with TRBD1. Germline V gene lookup returns CDR1 LNHDA and CDR2 SQIVND (reference sequence). With 6 bases clipped from V and 3 bases from J, the junction kept 4 bases outside the gene matches. The CDR3 extends over 14 amino acids. The CDR3 DNA sequence: TGTGCCAGTAGACTGACAGGGTCTAATGAAAAACTGTTTTTT. Amino acid sequence: CASRLTGSNEKLFF.

This clonotype was observed at least ten times. The CDR3 nucleotides are TGTGCCAGCAGCTTAGGTCTAGCGAATGGATTCACAGATACGCAGTATTTT. It translates to CASSLGLANGFTDTQYF. The chain couples TRBV7-6 to TRBJ2-3; D might be TRBD2 (6 bases). The germline V and J ends were trimmed by 1 base and 2 bases, with 16 bases remaining between them. The CDR3 spans 17 residues. In germline, CDR1 is SGHVS, CDR2 FNYEAQ.

The chain recombines TRBV7-9 with TRBJ1-1; D gene unclear. The germline V gene encodes CDR1 SEHNR and CDR2 FQNEAQ (reference sequence). The length of the CDR3 is 12 residues. Trimming took 3 bases from V and 6 from J, leaving 8 bases between them. CDR3 in DNA: TGTGCCAGCAGCTTTTCAGGCTCTGAAGCTTTCTTT. This sequence encodes CASSFSGSEAFF.

In this sample, this clonotype turned up many times. J is TRBJ1-5 and V is TRBV20-1; TRBD1 aligns across 7 bases. V was clipped by 5 bases and J by 4 bases; unmatched bases: 2. CDR1 is DFQATT and CDR2 is SNEGSKA in the germline V gene (reference sequence). The CDR3 loop spans 12 amino acids. The chain's CDR3 is CSAWDSNQPQHF. The DNA of the CDR3 is TGCAGTGCTTGGGACAGTAATCAGCCCCAGCATTTT.

For this clonotype: This could be a read error, since a much larger clone is one nucleotide away. The chain is built from TRBV7-2 and TRBJ1-2; the match to TRBD1 covers 9 bases. This CDR3 spans 13 amino acids. In germline, CDR1 is SGHTA, CDR2 FQGNSA. The ends lost 6 bases at V and 8 bases at J; junction bases unmatched: 7. This chain's CDR3 is CASRAGQGEGYTF. CDR3 DNA sequence: TGTGCCAGCAGAGCGGGACAGGGTGAAGGCTACACCTTC.

This clonotype was recorded many times. V and J are TRBV5-1 and TRBJ2-3; D may be TRBD2 (6 bases). The CDR3 totals 16 residues. Trimming stripped 4 bases from V and 1 base from J, with 16 bases between. The germline V gene encodes CDR1 SGHRS and CDR2 YFSETQ. The CDR3 region has the DNA TGCGCCAGCAGCAGAGCCGGGACGGGAGGCACAGATACGCAGTATTTT. Translating gives CASSRAGTGGTDTQYF.

This clonotype was detected many times. The chain has TRBV12-3 or TRBV12-4 and TRBJ2-5; D not resolved. CDR3 length: 14 residues. V was trimmed by 2 bases and J by 2 bases, leaving 9 bases between them. The CDR3 coding sequence is TGTGCCAGCAGTTTACGACACAGTCAAGAGACCCAGTACTTC. Translating gives CASSLRHSQETQYF.

This chain links TRBV5-5 with TRBJ2-7; D unclear. Trimming took off 4 bases at V and 6 bases at J, with 14 bases between the two ends. Germline V gives CDR1 SGHKS, CDR2 YYEKEE (reference sequence). The CDR3 has 13 residues. CDR3 bases: TGTGCCAGCAGCCTCCCCTTGTCCGCCGAGCAGTACTTC. Amino acids: CASSLPLSAEQYF.